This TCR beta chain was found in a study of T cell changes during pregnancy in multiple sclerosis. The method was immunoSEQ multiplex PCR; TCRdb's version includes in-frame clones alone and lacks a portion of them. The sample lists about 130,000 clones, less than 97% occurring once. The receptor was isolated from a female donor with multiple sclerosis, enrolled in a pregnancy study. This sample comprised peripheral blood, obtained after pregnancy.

The DNA for the CDR3 is TGTGCCAGTAGTATAAACAGGGGGTCCGAGGACACCGGGGAGCTGTTTTTT. It encodes CASSINRGSEDTGELFF. V usage is TRBV19 and J usage is TRBJ2-2; 8 positions match TRBD1. There are 17 residues in the CDR3. Germline values: CDR1 LNHDA, CDR2 SQIVND (reference sequence). Trimming removed 2 bases from V and 3 bases from J; junction bases left unmatched: 8.